This TCR beta chain was found in a study of cytomegalovirus exposure and HLA in healthy donors. Study-wide points: A subsequent analysis found that TCR clusters from the first cohort also tended to co-occur in the roughly 120 validation repertoires, with approximately 95% of cluster scores above 0. CMV antigen specificity of three CMV-associated chains was confirmed in vitro. It was reportedly the case that the classifier diagnosed cytomegalovirus status with high specificity and sensitivity. Among TCR beta chains, those listed as cytomegalovirus-associated numbered about 160.

CDR1 is LNHDA, CDR2 SQIVND, per germline (reference sequence). The CDR3 has 19 amino acids. V was clipped by 6 bases and J by 1 base; unmatched bases: 13. As to this clone: Its target is not known.

TCRdb's copy holds only in-frame clones and misses some; the assay was immunoSEQ multiplex PCR. Of approximately 49,000 clones listed, about 90% were seen once; the top ten hold more than 1.4%. This rearrangement joins TRBV19 to TRBJ2-1, with 12 bases lining up with TRBD2. This TCR came from a man aged 18 to 29 in good health and CMV-seronegative. Sequenced material: PBMCs. This chain's CDR3 is CASSSRPTSGRLSYNEQFF. CDR3 bases: TGTGCCAGTAGCTCAAGACCAACTAGCGGGAGGTTGTCCTACAATGAGCAGTTCTTC.